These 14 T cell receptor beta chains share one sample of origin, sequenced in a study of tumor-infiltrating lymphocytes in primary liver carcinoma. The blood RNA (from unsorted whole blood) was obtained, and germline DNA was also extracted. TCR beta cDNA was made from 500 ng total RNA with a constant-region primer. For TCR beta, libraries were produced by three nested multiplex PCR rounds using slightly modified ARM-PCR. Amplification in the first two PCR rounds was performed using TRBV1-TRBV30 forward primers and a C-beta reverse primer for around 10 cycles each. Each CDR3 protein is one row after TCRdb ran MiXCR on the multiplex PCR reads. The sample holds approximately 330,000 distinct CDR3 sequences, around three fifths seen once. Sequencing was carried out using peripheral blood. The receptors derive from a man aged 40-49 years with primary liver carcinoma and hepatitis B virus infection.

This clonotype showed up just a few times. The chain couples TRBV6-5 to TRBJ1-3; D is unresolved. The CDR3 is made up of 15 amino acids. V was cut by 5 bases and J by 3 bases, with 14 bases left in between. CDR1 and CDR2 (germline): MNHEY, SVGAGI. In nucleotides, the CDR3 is TGTGCCAGCAGTCCCACGGCCCATAATGGAAACACCATATATTTT. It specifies CASSPTAHNGNTIYF.

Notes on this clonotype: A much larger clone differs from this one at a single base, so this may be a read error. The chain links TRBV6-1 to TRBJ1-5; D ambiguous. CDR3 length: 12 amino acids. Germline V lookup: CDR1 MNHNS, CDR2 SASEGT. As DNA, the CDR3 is TGTGCCAGCAGTGAAATCTATCAGCCCAAGCATTTT. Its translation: CASSEIYQPKHF.

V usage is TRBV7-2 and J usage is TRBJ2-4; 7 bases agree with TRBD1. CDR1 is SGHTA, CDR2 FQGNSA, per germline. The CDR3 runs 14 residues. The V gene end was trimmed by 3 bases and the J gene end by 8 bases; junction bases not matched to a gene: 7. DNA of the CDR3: TGTGCCAGCAGCTTCGGCGCTGACAGGGACATTCAGTACTTC. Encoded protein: CASSFGADRDIQYF.

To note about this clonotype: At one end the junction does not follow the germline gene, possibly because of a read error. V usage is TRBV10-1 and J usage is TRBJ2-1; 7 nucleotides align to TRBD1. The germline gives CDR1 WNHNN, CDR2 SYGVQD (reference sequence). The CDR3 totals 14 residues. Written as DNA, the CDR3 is TGCGCCAGCAGTGGACAGGGTGCGTACAGTGAGCAGTTCTTC. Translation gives CASSGQGAYSEQFF.

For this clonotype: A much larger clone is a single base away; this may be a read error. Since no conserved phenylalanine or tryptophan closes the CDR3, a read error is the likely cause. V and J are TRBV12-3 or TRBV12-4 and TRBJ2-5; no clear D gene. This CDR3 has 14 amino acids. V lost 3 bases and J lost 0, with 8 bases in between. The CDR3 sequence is CASSFLPNQETQYL. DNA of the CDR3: TGTGCCAGCAGTTTTCTTCCTAACCAAGAGACCCAGTACTTA.

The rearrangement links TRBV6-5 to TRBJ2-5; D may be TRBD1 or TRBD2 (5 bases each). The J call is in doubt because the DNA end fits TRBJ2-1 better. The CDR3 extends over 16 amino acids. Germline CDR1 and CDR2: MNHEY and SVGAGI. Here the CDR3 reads CTNSSNAGSSYNEQFF. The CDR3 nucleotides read TGTACCAACAGTTCCAACGCAGGGAGCTCCTACAATGAGCAGTTCTTC.

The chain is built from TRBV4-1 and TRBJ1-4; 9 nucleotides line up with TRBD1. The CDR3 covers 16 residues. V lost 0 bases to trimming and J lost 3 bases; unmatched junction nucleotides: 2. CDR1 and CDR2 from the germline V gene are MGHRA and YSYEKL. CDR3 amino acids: CASSQDGTGPNEKLFF. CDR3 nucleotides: TGCGCCAGCAGCCAAGATGGGACAGGGCCTAATGAAAAACTGTTTTTT.

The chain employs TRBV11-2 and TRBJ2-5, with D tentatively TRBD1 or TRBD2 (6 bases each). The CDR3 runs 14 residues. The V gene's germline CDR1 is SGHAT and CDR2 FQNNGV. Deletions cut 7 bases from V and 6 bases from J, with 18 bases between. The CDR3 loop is CASNGGTQQKTQYF. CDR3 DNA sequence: TGTGCCAGCAACGGAGGGACACAGCAAAAGACCCAGTACTTC.

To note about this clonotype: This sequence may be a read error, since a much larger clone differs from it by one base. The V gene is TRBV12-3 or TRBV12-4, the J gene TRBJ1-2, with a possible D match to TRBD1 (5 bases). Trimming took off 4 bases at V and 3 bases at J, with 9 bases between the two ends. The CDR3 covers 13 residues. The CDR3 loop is CASSWGRDYGYTF. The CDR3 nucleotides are TGTGCCAGCAGTTGGGGACGGGACTATGGCTACACCTTC.

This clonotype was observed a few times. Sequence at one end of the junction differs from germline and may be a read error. The CDR3 reads CASSFLDLLAGTQYF. CDR3 nucleotide sequence: TGTGCCAGTAGCTTCCTAGACCTTCTAGCAGGCACGCAGTATTTT. The J gene is TRBJ2-3, the V gene TRBV11-2, with a weak D call TRBD2 (5 bases). The CDR3 covers 15 residues. Germline CDR1 reads SGHAT; CDR2 reads FQNNGV.

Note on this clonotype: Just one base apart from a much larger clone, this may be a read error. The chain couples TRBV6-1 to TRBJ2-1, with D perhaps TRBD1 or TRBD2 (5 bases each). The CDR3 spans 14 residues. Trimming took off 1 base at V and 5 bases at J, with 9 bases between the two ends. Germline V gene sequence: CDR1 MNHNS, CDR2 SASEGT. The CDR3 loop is CASSEEWGNNEQFF. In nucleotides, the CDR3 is TGTGCCAGCAGTGAAGAGTGGGGGAACAATGAGCAGTTCTTC.

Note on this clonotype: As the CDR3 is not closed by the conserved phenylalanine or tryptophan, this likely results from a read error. The chain's CDR3 is CASTVGRVNTEAFL. Written as DNA, the CDR3 is TGTGCCAGCACTGTTGGCAGGGTTAACACTGAAGCTTTCCTT. The V gene is TRBV11-2, the J gene TRBJ1-1; possible D gene TRBD1, 5 bases. Germline V gene data show CDR1 as SGHAT and CDR2 as FQNNGV. This CDR3 is 14 amino acids long. Trimming shortened V by 7 bases and J by 2 bases, and 14 bases separated the two germline ends.

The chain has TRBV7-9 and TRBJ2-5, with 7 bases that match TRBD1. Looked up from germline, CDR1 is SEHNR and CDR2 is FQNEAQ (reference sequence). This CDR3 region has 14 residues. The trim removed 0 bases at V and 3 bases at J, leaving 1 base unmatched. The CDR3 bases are TGTGCCAGCAGCTTAGCAGGGGGCAAAGAGACCCAGTACTTC. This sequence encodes CASSLAGGKETQYF. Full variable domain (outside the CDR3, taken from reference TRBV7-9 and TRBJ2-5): DTGVSQNPRHKITKRGQNVTFRCDPISEHNRLYWYRQTLGQGPEFLTYFQNEAQLEKSRLLSDRFSAERPKGSFSTLEIQRTEQGDSAMYLCASSLAGGKETQYFGPGTRLLVL.

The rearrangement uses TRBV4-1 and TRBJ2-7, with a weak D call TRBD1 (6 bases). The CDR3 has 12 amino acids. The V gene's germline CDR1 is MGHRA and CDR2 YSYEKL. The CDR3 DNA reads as TGCATCAGCAGCCTACAGGGCTACGAGCAGTACTTC. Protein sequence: CISSLQGYEQYF.